Shown below are 5 T cell receptor beta chains from a single sample sequenced in a study of T cell responses to AZD1222 COVID-19 vaccine. Assay used: immunoSEQ multiplex PCR; TCRdb lists only in-frame clones, some missing. The sample shows some 150,000 clones, 90% to 95% of them seen only once. Sample: peripheral blood, taken on day 0 of AZD1222 vaccination. All receptors come from an adult in good health.

Regarding this clone: Distinct nucleotide sequences in the sample also encode this CDR3. This rearrangement joins TRBV3-1 (or the pseudogene TRBV3-2) to TRBJ1-5; no firm D call. The CDR3 has 13 residues. Per germline, CDR1 LGHDT and CDR2 YNNKEL (reference sequence). V lost 1 base, J lost 5 bases, and 6 bases lay in between. The CDR3 loop reads CASSQGGDQPQHF. The CDR3 DNA reads TGTGCCAGCAGCCAAGGCGGCGATCAGCCCCAGCATTTT.

This clone occurred once. The chain has TRBV5-1 and TRBJ2-2; D is ambiguous. This CDR3 contains 16 residues. The germline CDR1 and CDR2 sequences are SGHRS and YFSETQ. V lost 0 bases and J 1 base, leaving 10 bases between the germline ends. The CDR3 region is CASSLGGNLNTGELFF. Here the CDR3 DNA reads TGCGCCAGCAGCTTGGGTGGCAACCTGAACACCGGGGAGCTGTTTTTT.

The V gene is TRBV7-8, the J gene TRBJ1-6; no firm D call. This CDR3 contains 14 residues. The germline V gene encodes CDR1 SGHVS and CDR2 FQNEAQ. Trimming removed 5 bases at V and 9 bases at J, with 14 bases between. The CDR3 protein is CASSPGSSGSPLHF. Written as DNA, the CDR3 is TGTGCCAGCAGCCCCGGGAGCTCCGGTTCACCCCTCCACTTT.

The rearrangement links TRBV25-1 to TRBJ1-1, with D possibly matching TRBD1 (6 bases). This CDR3 has 14 residues. The germline gives CDR1 MGHDK, CDR2 SYGVNS. The V and J ends lost 3 bases and 6 bases respectively, with 14 bases between them. DNA of the CDR3: TGTGCCAGCAGTGAGAGGAGGGGGATCGCTGAAGCTTTCTTT. This codes for CASSERRGIAEAFF.

The chain recombines TRBV6-5 with TRBJ1-1, with D perhaps TRBD1 (5 bases). Trimming removed 7 bases at V and 4 bases at J, with 13 bases between. Germline CDR1 reads MNHEY; CDR2 reads SVGAGI. The CDR3 runs 13 residues. CDR3 coding DNA: TGTGCCAGCATTGTAGACAGTTTCACTGAAGCTTTCTTT. Translated: CASIVDSFTEAFF.